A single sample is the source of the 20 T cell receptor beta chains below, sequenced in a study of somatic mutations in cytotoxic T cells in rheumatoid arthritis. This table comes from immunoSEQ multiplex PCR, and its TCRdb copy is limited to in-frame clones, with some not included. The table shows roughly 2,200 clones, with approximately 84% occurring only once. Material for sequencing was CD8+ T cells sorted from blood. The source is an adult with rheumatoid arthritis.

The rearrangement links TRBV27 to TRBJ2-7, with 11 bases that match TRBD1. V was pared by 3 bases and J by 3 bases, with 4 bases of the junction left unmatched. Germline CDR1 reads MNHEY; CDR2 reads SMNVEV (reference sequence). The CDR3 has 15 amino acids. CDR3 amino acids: CASSFHGTGGYEQYF. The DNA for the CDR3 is TGTGCCAGCAGTTTCCACGGGACAGGGGGCTACGAGCAGTACTTC.

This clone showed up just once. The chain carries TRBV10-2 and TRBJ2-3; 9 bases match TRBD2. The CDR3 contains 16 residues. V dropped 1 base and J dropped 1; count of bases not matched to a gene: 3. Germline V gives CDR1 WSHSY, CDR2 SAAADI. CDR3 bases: TGCGCCAGCAGTGAGTTGGCTAGCGGGGGCACAGATACGCAGTATTTT. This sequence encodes CASSELASGGTDTQYF.

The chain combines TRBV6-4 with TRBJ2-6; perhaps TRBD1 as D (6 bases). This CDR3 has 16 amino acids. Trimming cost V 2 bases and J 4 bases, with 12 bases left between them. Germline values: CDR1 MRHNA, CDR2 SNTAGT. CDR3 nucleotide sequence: TGTGCCAGCAGTGACAAAACAGGGCAAGGGGCCAACGTCCTGACTTTC. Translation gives CASSDKTGQGANVLTF.

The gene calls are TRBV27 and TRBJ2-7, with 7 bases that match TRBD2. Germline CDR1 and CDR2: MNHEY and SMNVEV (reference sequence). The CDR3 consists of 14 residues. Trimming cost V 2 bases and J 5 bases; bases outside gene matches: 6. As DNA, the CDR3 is TGTGCCAGCAGTTTAATAGTTGGGGGGGACGAGCAGTACTTC. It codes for CASSLIVGGDEQYF.

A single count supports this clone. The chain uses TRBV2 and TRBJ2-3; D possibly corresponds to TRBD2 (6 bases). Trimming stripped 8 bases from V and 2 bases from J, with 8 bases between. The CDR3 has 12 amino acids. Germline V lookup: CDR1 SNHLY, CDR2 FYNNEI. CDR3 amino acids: CASGGITDTQYF. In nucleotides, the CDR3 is TGTGCCAGCGGGGGGATCACAGATACGCAGTATTTT.

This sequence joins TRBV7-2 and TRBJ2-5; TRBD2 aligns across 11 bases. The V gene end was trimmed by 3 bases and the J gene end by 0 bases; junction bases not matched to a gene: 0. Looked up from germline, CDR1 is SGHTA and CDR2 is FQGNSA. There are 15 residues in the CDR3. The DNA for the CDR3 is TGTGCCAGCAGCTTGACTAGCGGGGACCAAGAGACCCAGTACTTC. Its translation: CASSLTSGDQETQYF.

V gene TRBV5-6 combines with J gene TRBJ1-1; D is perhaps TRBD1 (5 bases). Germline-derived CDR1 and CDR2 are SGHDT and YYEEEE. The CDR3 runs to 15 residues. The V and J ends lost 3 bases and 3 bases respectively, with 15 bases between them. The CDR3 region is CASSWGGEWDTEAFF. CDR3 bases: TGTGCCAGCAGCTGGGGGGGGGAGTGGGACACTGAAGCTTTCTTT. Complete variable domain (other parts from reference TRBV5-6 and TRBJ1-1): DAGVTQSPTHLIKTRGQQVTLRCSPKSGHDTVSWYQQALGQGPQFIFQYYEEEERQRGNFPDRFSGHQFPNYSSELNVNALLLGDSALYLCASSWGGEWDTEAFFGQGTRLTVV.

In nucleotides, the CDR3 is TGTGCCAGCAGCTTTATCCCCGATCAGCCCCAGCATTTT. This gives the protein CASSFIPDQPQHF. V gene TRBV5-4 combines with J gene TRBJ1-5; D uncertain. Trimming pared 2 bases from V and 5 bases from J, leaving 8 bases between. This CDR3 is 13 amino acids long. Germline CDR1 SGHNT, CDR2 YYREEE (reference sequence).

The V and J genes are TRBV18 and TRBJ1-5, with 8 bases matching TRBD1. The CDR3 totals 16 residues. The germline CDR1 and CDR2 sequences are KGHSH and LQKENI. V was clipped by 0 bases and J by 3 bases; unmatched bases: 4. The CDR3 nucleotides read TGTGCCAGCTCACCACCCAGGGGGCGAGTCAATCAGCCCCAGCATTTT. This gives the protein CASSPPRGRVNQPQHF.

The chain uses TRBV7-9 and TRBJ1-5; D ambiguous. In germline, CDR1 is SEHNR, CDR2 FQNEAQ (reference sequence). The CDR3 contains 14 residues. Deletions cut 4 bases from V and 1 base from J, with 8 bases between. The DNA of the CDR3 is TGTGCCAGCAGCTCTTGGACGAGCAATCAGCCCCAGCATTTT. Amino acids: CASSSWTSNQPQHF. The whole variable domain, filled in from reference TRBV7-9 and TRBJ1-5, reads DTGVSQNPRHKITKRGQNVTFRCDPISEHNRLYWYRQTLGQGPEFLTYFQNEAQLEKSRLLSDRFSAERPKGSFSTLEIQRTEQGDSAMYLCASSSWTSNQPQHFGDGTRLSIL.

In DNA, the CDR3 is TGTGCCAGCAGTATACAGGGCTACCTCAACTATGGCTACACCTTC. Encoded protein: CASSIQGYLNYGYTF. J is TRBJ1-2 and V is TRBV28; D might be TRBD1 (6 bases). The V gene's germline CDR1 is MDHEN and CDR2 SYDVKM. The CDR3 runs to 15 residues. The V end was cut by 5 bases, the J end by 2 bases, with 15 bases between.

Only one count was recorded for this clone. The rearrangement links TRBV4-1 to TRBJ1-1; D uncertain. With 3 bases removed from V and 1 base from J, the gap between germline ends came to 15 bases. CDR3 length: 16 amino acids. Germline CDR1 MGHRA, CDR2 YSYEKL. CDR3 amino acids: CASSQTFRGGNTEAFF. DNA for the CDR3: TGCGCCAGCAGCCAGACCTTTAGAGGTGGGAACACTGAAGCTTTCTTT.

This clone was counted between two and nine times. CDR3 DNA sequence: TGTGCCAGTAGTATAATGGCAGGGGGATACACCGGGGAGCTGTTTTTT. This sequence encodes CASSIMAGGYTGELFF. The chain carries TRBV19 and TRBJ2-2, with 7 positions matching TRBD1. V shed 2 bases, J shed 3 bases, and the junction held 6 bases outside the gene matches. This CDR3 has 16 amino acids. Germline V gene sequence: CDR1 LNHDA, CDR2 SQIVND (reference sequence). Using reference TRBV19 and TRBJ2-2 for the parts outside the CDR3, the full variable domain is DGGITQSPKYLFRKEGQNVTLSCEQNLNHDAMYWYRQDPGQGLRLIYYSQIVNDFQKGDIAEGYSVSREKKESFPLTVTSAQKNPTAFYLCASSIMAGGYTGELFFGEGSRLTVL.

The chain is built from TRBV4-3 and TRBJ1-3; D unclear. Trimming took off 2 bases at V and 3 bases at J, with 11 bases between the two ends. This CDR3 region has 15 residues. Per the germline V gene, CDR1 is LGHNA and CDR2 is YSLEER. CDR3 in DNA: TGCGCCAGCAGCCAAAGGACCCCCGGTGGAAACACCATATATTTT. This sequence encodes CASSQRTPGGNTIYF.

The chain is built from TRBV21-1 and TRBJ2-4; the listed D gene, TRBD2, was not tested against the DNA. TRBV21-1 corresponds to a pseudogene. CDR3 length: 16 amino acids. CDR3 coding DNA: TGTGCCAGCAGCACAACTAGGCGCCTAGCCAAAAACATTCAGTACTTC. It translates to CASSTTRRLAKNIQYF.

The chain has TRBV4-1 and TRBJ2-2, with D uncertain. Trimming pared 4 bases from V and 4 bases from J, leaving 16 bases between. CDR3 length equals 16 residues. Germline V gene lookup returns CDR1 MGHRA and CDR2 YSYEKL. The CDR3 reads CASSRRSGSPTGELFF. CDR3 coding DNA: TGCGCCAGCAGCCGACGCTCGGGTTCACCCACCGGGGAGCTGTTTTTT.

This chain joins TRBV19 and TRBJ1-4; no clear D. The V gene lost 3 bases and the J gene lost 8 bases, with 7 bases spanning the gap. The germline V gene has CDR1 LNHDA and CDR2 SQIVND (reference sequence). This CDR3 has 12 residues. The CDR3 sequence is CASSIGREKLFF. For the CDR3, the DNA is TGTGCCAGTAGTATTGGGAGGGAAAAACTGTTTTTT. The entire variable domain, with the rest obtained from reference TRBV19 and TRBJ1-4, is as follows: DGGITQSPKYLFRKEGQNVTLSCEQNLNHDAMYWYRQDPGQGLRLIYYSQIVNDFQKGDIAEGYSVSREKKESFPLTVTSAQKNPTAFYLCASSIGREKLFFGSGTQLSVL.

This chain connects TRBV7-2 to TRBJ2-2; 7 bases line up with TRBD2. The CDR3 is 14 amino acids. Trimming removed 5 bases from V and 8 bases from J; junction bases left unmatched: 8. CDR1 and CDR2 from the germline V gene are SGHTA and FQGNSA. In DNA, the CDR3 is TGTGCCAGCAGCCCCAGGGCGGGGGTTGGGGAGCTGTTTTTT. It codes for CASSPRAGVGELFF.

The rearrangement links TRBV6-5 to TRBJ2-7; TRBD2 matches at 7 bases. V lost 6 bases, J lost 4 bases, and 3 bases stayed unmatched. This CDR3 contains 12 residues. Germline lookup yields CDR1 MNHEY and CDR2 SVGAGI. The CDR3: CASRKAGYEQYF. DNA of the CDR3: TGTGCCAGCAGGAAAGCGGGATACGAGCAGTACTTC.

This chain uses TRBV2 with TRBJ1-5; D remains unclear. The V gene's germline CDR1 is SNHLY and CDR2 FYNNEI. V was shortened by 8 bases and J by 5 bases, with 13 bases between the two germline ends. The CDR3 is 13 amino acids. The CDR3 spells CASGRWEDQPQHF. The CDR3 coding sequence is TGTGCCAGCGGGAGATGGGAGGATCAGCCCCAGCATTTT.